Presented here are 10 T cell receptor beta chains from one specimen sequenced in a study of T-cell reconstitution after alpha-beta-depleted transplantation in children. TCRbeta library preparation incorporated unique molecular identifiers. TCRdb used MiXCR to reprocess the PCR reads, holding one entry per CDR3 protein. The sample consists of some 500,000 distinct CDR3 sequences, 15% to 20% of them appearing once. The specimen comprised PBMCs from the stem cell graft donor, sampled from the stem cell graft. The receptors shown here come from a human donor who donated a stem cell graft to a child with acute lymphoblastic leukemia.

This clonotype was counted only a few times. The chain is built from TRBV2 and TRBJ2-6, with D hard to call. Germline CDR1 reads SNHLY; CDR2 reads FYNNEI. This CDR3 is built from 16 residues. The V gene lost 5 bases and the J gene lost 4 bases, with 15 bases spanning the gap. The chain's CDR3 is CASSLDTTRGANVLTF. The CDR3 region has the DNA TGTGCCAGCAGTCTCGACACAACTCGGGGGGCCAACGTCCTGACTTTC.

This clonotype turned up a few times. The chain has TRBV20-1 and TRBJ2-3; D is unclear. This CDR3 comprises 15 residues. CDR1 is DFQATT, CDR2 SNEGSKA, per germline (reference sequence). The germline V and J ends were trimmed by 6 bases and 2 bases, with 18 bases remaining between them. This CDR3 reads CSAEEYSLLTDTQYF. The CDR3 coding sequence is TGCAGTGCAGAGGAATACAGTCTACTCACAGATACGCAGTATTTT.

The rearrangement links TRBV25-1 to TRBJ1-4; the match to TRBD1 covers 7 bases. Germline V gene lookup returns CDR1 MGHDK and CDR2 SYGVNS. CDR3 length: 15 amino acids. Losses at the gene ends were 4 bases for V and 4 bases for J; bases not matched to a gene: 6. The CDR3 spells CASSGPRQGNEKLFF. In DNA form, the CDR3 reads TGTGCCAGCAGTGGCCCAAGACAGGGTAATGAAAAACTGTTTTTT.

This clonotype was recorded a few times. This chain links TRBV5-6 with TRBJ2-1; D unclear. Trimming took 0 bases from V and 6 from J, leaving 13 bases between them. Per the germline V gene, CDR1 is SGHDT and CDR2 is YYEEEE. The CDR3 is 15 amino acids. This CDR3 reads CASSLVEIYPNEQFF. As DNA, the CDR3 is TGTGCCAGCAGCTTGGTGGAGATATATCCCAATGAGCAGTTCTTC.

CDR3 coding DNA: TGCAGTGCTCCTCCACCATTCGCTTGGGCGGATGGCTACACCTTC. Protein: CSAPPPFAWADGYTF. The chain couples TRBV20-1 to TRBJ1-2, with no clear D. Germline V gives CDR1 DFQATT, CDR2 SNEGSKA (reference sequence). Trimming took 5 bases from V and 6 from J, leaving 22 bases between them. The CDR3 is 15 residues long.

CDR3 bases: TGCGCCAGCAGCGCCGCGACAGGGGTCAACGGAAAAGCTTTCTTT. Its protein product is CASSAATGVNGKAFF. The rearrangement joins TRBV5-1 to TRBJ1-1; 8 bases match TRBD1. Germline V gene lookup returns CDR1 SGHRS and CDR2 YFSETQ. Trimming took 4 bases from V and 9 from J; bases not matched to a gene: 14. This CDR3 has 15 residues.

The chain carries TRBV4-1 and TRBJ2-1; 7 bases agree with TRBD1. Germline V gene lookup returns CDR1 MGHRA and CDR2 YSYEKL. The CDR3 loop spans 16 amino acids. J gave up 6 bases and V 3 bases, and 11 bases lay outside the gene matches. The CDR3 here is CASSHLLNRGSNEQFF. The CDR3 coding sequence is TGCGCCAGCAGCCACCTCCTGAACAGGGGTAGCAATGAGCAGTTCTTC.

The V gene is TRBV20-1, the J gene TRBJ1-6; D remains unclear. The CDR3 is made up of 12 amino acids. The germline V gene encodes CDR1 DFQATT and CDR2 SNEGSKA (reference sequence). V dropped 5 bases and J dropped 5 bases, with 7 bases sitting between them. The CDR3 nucleotides are TGCAGTGCTTACAGTGATAATTCACCCCTCCACTTT. It is translated as CSAYSDNSPLHF.

The chain carries TRBV5-1 and TRBJ2-6; 12 bases match TRBD1. The trim removed 4 bases at V and 0 bases at J, leaving 2 bases unmatched. The germline CDR1 and CDR2 sequences are SGHRS and YFSETQ. The CDR3 has 17 residues. This chain's CDR3 is CASSAGQGASGANVLTF. In DNA form, the CDR3 reads TGCGCCAGCAGCGCGGGACAGGGGGCCTCTGGGGCCAACGTCCTGACTTTC.

Only a few counts were recorded for this clonotype. This chain uses TRBV5-1 with TRBJ1-1, with TRBD1 as a possible D gene (5 bases). In germline, CDR1 is SGHRS, CDR2 YFSETQ. The CDR3 is made up of 15 amino acids. The germline V and J ends were trimmed by 5 bases and 0 bases, with 14 bases remaining between them. CDR3 amino acids: CASREQGGMNTEAFF. The CDR3 nucleotides are TGCGCCAGCAGGGAGCAGGGAGGCATGAACACTGAAGCTTTCTTT.